This T cell receptor (beta chain) was identified during a study of neurological immune-mediated disorders. Trimming pared 3 bases from V and 7 bases from J, leaving 8 bases between. Germline CDR1 and CDR2: KGHDR and SFDVKD. This CDR3 region has 12 residues. General observations from the study: Multiple sclerosis was found to have the least TCR clonal expansion, below healthy controls, and HTLV-1-associated myelopathy the most. TCR-beta repertoires seemed private in all groups, with no expanded CDR3 amino acid sequences shared.

As to this clonotype: Its antigen is unknown.

The output of every sequencing run, over 160 million TCR-beta sequences, came from 15-18 subjects. MiXCR, run by TCRdb on the 5' RACE reads, gives a single entry per CDR3 protein. The data show 70,000 to 95,000 distinct CDR3 sequences, approximately 13% seen once. Regarding time point: longitudinal time-point 2. Unsorted libraries were generated from 2 million PBMCs held at -80 degrees C. The receptor was isolated from a female donor with HTLV-1-associated myelopathy (HAM/TSP). Sequenced material: PBMCs. The rearrangement joins TRBV24-1 to TRBJ2-5, with D unclear. CDR3 sequence: CATSDPDRTQYF. CDR3 nucleotide sequence: TGTGCCACCAGTGATCCCGATCGGACCCAGTACTTC.